This T cell receptor beta chain was obtained from a study of T-cell reconstitution after alpha-beta-depleted transplantation in children. Germline V lookup: CDR1 DFQATT, CDR2 SNEGSKA (reference sequence). J lost 3 bases, V lost 4 bases, and 12 bases had no gene match. The CDR3 runs 16 residues. The library targeted TCRbeta and was prepared with unique molecular identifiers. TCRdb recomputed calls from the PCR reads with MiXCR, one row per CDR3 protein. The sample includes over 100,000 distinct CDR3 sequences, approximately 10% of them seen just once. There are a few counts of this clonotype. As yet, its antigen is unknown. Findings and caveats of the study: Elevated TCRbeta diversity at day 60 was traced, in some patients, to surviving recipient T cells and thymic progenitors. About two months after transplant, alpha-beta T cells reportedly came from several hundred expanded graft clones. Newly generated T cells supplied most T-cell counts and diversity one year post-transplant.

The J gene is TRBJ2-1, the V gene TRBV20-1; TRBD2 matches 7 bases. The material was PBMCs, obtained before TCRalphabeta/CD19-depleted stem cell transplant. This TCR derives from a boy younger than 10 with acute lymphoblastic leukemia, due to receive a stem cell transplant. The CDR3: CSAKPLLAGDYNEQFF. For the CDR3, the DNA is TGCAGTGCTAAACCACTACTTGCGGGAGACTACAATGAGCAGTTCTTC.